Included here is one T cell receptor beta chain sequence, with context. These data are taken from a study of blood T cell repertoires in COVID-19. Overall study context: Samples representing acute and convalescent COVID-19 were sourced from the United States, Italy and Spain. PBMCs, B-cell-depleted T cells, or T cells provided the cDNA or gDNA that made up the material.

How the authors handled the data: Amplifying reference gene primers gave estimates of nucleated cell counts. Sequencing used immunoSEQ multiplex PCR; TCRdb keeps in-frame clones, though not all of them. Clonal size and the V and J genes are those of that table, whereas D and trimming came from the DNA. Of 60,000 to 90,000 clones listed, over 80% are singletons. This clonotype was obtained from a man in his sixties with active or convalescent COVID-19. Sequencing was done on a sample of peripheral blood.

The CDR3 reads CASSRTGMDQPQHF. In DNA, the CDR3 is TGTGCCAGCAGCCGGACAGGAATGGATCAGCCCCAGCATTTT. This chain links TRBV3-1 (or the pseudogene TRBV3-2) with TRBJ1-5, with 7 nucleotides matching TRBD1. V was pared by 4 bases and J by 5 bases, with 5 bases of the junction left unmatched. Per the germline V gene, CDR1 is LGHDT and CDR2 is YNNKEL (reference sequence). CDR3 length equals 14 residues.